A single T cell receptor beta chain is shown here with its context. Profiling relied on immunoSEQ multiplex PCR, and the TCRdb table lists in-frame clones only, not all of them. This sample has around 200,000 clones, with about 85% found just once. The data stem from a study of blood T cell repertoires in COVID-19. Turning to the study itself: Acute and convalescent COVID-19 specimens originated in the United States, Italy and Spain.

Per the germline V gene, CDR1 is SGHAT and CDR2 is FQNNGV. The CDR3 runs to 17 residues. V was clipped by 2 bases and J by 0 bases; unmatched bases: 6. The sequenced material came from peripheral blood. The genes are TRBV11-2 and TRBJ1-1, with TRBD1 matching 10 bases. This receptor was obtained from a woman younger than 35 who had recovered from COVID-19. The CDR3 spells CASSLISGQGLNTEAFF. The CDR3, as DNA: TGTGCCAGCAGCTTAATATCGGGACAGGGGTTGAACACTGAAGCTTTCTTT.